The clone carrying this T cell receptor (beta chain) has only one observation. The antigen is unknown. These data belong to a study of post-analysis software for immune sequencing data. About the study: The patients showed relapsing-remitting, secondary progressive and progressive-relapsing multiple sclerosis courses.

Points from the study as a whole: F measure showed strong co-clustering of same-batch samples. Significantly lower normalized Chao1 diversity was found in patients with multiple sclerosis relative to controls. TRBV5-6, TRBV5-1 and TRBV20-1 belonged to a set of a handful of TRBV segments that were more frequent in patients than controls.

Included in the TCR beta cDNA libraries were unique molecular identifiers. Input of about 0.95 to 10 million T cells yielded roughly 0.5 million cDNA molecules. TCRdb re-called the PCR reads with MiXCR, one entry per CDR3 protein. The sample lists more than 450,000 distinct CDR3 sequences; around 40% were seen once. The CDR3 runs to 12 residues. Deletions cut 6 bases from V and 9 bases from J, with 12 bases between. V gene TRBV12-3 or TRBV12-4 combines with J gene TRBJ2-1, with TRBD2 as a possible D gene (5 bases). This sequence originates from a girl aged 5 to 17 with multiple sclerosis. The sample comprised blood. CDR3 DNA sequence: TGTGCCAGCAGGCCCGACTATGGTGAGCAGTTCTTC. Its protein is CASRPDYGEQFF.